A selection of T cell receptor beta chains follows, all from one sample in a study of blood T cell repertoires in COVID-19. The assay was immunoSEQ multiplex PCR, and TCRdb's table has in-frame clones only and misses some. In the table there are over 30,000 clones, roughly three quarters of which are singletons. Input material: peripheral blood. All receptors derive from a human donor in a cohort sampled during active COVID-19. Each CDR3 is given with its conserved first and last residue. The order of the fields is D gene, clone size, J gene, V gene, CDR3 length, CDR3 DNA, CDR3 protein. A D gene is named only where the DNA matches it firmly. A row's size may be missing; if present it is once, few, many or a size class.

>NA|NA|TRBJ1-3|TRBV14|16
TGTGCCAGCAGATCTACAGGGAGTGGTGCTGGAAACACCATATATTTT
CASRSTGSGAGNTIYF
>NA|NA|TRBJ2-1|TRBV4-1|15
TGCGCCAGCAGCCAAGACAGGGGTTCCTACAATGAGCAGTTCTTC
CASSQDRGSYNEQFF
>TRBD1|few|TRBJ1-1|TRBV18|15
TGTGCCAGCTCACTCGGGACAGGCCCGAACACTGAAGCTTTCTTT
CASSLGTGPNTEAFF
>NA|few|TRBJ2-7|TRBV5-1|14
TGCGCCAGCAGCTTGCAGGGTTCAAGCTACGAGCAGTACTTC
CASSLQGSSYEQYF
>TRBD1|NA|TRBJ1-4|TRBV2|15
TGTGCCAGCAAGCCGGGACAGTCGACTAATGAAAAACTGTTTTTT
CASKPGQSTNEKLFF
>NA|NA|TRBJ2-3|TRBV18|15
TGTGCCAGCTCACCAATAGGTCTAGCGAAGGATACGCAGTATTTT
CASSPIGLAKDTQYF
>TRBD2|NA|TRBJ2-3|TRBV19|17
TGTGCCAGTTCTAAACTTATACTAGCGGGGGACACAGATACGCAGTATTTT
CASSKLILAGDTDTQYF
>TRBD2|once|TRBJ2-1|TRBV7-3|15
TGTGCCAGCAGCTTAGCGGCGGGAGGCCTTAATGAGCAGTTCTTC
CASSLAAGGLNEQFF
>TRBD1|NA|TRBJ1-1|TRBV5-5|14
TGTGCCAGCAGCTGGGACAGGGGGCTCACTGAAGCTTTCTTT
CASSWDRGLTEAFF
>TRBD2|once|TRBJ2-1|TRBV29-1|15
TGCAGCGTTGCAGGGCTAGCAACTGGGAGGGTTGAGCAGTTCTTC
CSVAGLATGRVEQFF
>NA|NA|TRBJ1-4|TRBV6-5|14
TGTGCCAGCAGTTCGAAACAGGGAAATGAAAAACTGTTTTTT
CASSSKQGNEKLFF
>NA|NA|TRBJ1-2|TRBV30|12
TGTGCCTGGATGAGTCGCGCGGGGACGGAAATATTC
CAWMSRAGTEIF
>TRBD2|NA|TRBJ2-2|TRBV6-2/TRBV6-3|20
TGTGCCAGCAGTTCCCTGTCTGGGACTAGCGGGCTCGCAAACACCGGGGAGCTGTTTTTT
CASSSLSGTSGLANTGELFF
>TRBD2|NA|TRBJ2-1|TRBV6-2/TRBV6-3|15
TGTGCCAGCAGTGGGACTAGCGGGAGAGTCTATGAGCAGTTCTTC
CASSGTSGRVYEQFF
>TRBD2|NA|TRBJ2-5|TRBV27|16
TGTGCCAGCAGTCACGGACTAGCGGACCCCCAAGAGACCCAGTACTTC
CASSHGLADPQETQYF
>TRBD2|NA|TRBJ2-1|TRBV3-1/TRBV3-2|16
TGTGCCAGCAGCCAAGACCCGCTAGCGGGGTGGGATGAGCAGTTCTTC
CASSQDPLAGWDEQFF
>NA|NA|TRBJ1-2|TRBV28|13
TGTGCCAGCAAAAACGCAGGGCCATATGGCTACACCTTC
CASKNAGPYGYTF
>NA|NA|TRBJ2-5|TRBV5-8|15
TGTGCCAGCAGCTTCCAACAGGGACCCCAAGAGACCCAGTACTTC
CASSFQQGPQETQYF
>NA|NA|TRBJ1-3|TRBV27|16
TGTGCCAGCAGTTTAACGGGGACACAAGGGGGAAACACCATATATTTT
CASSLTGTQGGNTIYF
>TRBD2|NA|TRBJ2-3|TRBV4-2|15
TGTGCCAGCAGCCAACTAGCGGGGGGGCCATATACGCAGTATTTT
CASSQLAGGPYTQYF
>TRBD1|NA|TRBJ1-1|TRBV5-1|14
TGCGCCAGCAGCTTGGCAGTGGGACAGGATGAAGCTTTCTTT
CASSLAVGQDEAFF
>NA|NA|TRBJ2-5|TRBV11-2|14
TGTGCCAGCAGCTTAGATCCGGGGCAAGAGACCCAGTACTTC
CASSLDPGQETQYF
>NA|few|TRBJ2-3|TRBV6-1|18
TGTGCCAGCAGTGAAGTGTGGGGCGGGGCCTATAGCACAGATACGCAGTATTTT
CASSEVWGGAYSTDTQYF
>NA|NA|TRBJ1-1|TRBV29-1|10
TGCAGCGCCGGAGGCGCTGAAGCTTTCTTT
CSAGGAEAFF
>NA|NA|TRBJ1-3|TRBV5-1|14
TGCGCCAGCAGCTTGGACGGGGCTGGAAACACCATATATTTT
CASSLDGAGNTIYF
>NA|NA|TRBJ1-2|TRBV28|13
TGTGCCAGCAGTTTCCCCCCGAACTATGGCTACACCTTC
CASSFPPNYGYTF
>TRBD1|NA|TRBJ1-6|TRBV19|13
TGTGCCAGCAAGGACAGGGCTAATTCACCCCTCCACTTT
CASKDRANSPLHF
>NA|NA|TRBJ1-6|TRBV2|13
TGTGCCAGCAGTGCGGGGAACAGTTCACCCCTCCACTTT
CASSAGNSSPLHF
>NA|NA|TRBJ2-6|TRBV2|14
TGTGCCAGCAGGGCAGGGGCTGGGGCCAACGTCCTGACTTTC
CASRAGAGANVLTF
>NA|NA|TRBJ2-7|TRBV6-5|15
TGTGCCAGCAGTTACGCAGAGGGGGGGCCCTACGAGCAGTACTTC
CASSYAEGGPYEQYF
>NA|NA|TRBJ2-3|TRBV25-1|14
TGTGCCAGCAGAAGGACTGTACTAACAGATACGCAGTATTTT
CASRRTVLTDTQYF
>TRBD2|NA|TRBJ2-5|TRBV25-1|14
TGTGCCACCGGGGGGACCCCATACCAAGAGACCCAGTACTTC
CATGGTPYQETQYF
>NA|few|TRBJ2-7|TRBV30|13
TGTGCCTGGAGTGTAGGCGTACCAGGGTGGGAGTACTTC
CAWSVGVPGWEYF
>NA|NA|TRBJ2-1|TRBV3-1/TRBV3-2|16
TGTGCCAGCAGCCAAGTAGTACTAGCCTACTACAATGAGCAGTTCTTC
CASSQVVLAYYNEQFF
>NA|once|TRBJ2-3|TRBV6-5|14
TGTGCCAGCAGTTGGACAGTTAGCACAGATACGCAGTATTTT
CASSWTVSTDTQYF
>NA|NA|TRBJ1-2|TRBV19|13
TGTGCCAGTAGTCCTCGCGGGGCGCAAGGCTACACCTTC
CASSPRGAQGYTF
>TRBD1|NA|TRBJ1-2|TRBV7-8|13
TGTGCCAGCAGCGGGACGACAGGGTATGGCTACACCTTC
CASSGTTGYGYTF
>NA|NA|TRBJ1-1|TRBV5-5|14
TGTGCCAGCAGCGGCACGCCAACGAACACTGAAGCTTTCTTT
CASSGTPTNTEAFF
>NA|NA|TRBJ2-6|TRBV5-1|16
TGCGCCAGCAGCATAGCCTGGATCTCTGGGGCCAACGTCCTGACTTTC
CASSIAWISGANVLTF
>TRBD1|few|TRBJ2-1|TRBV7-9|17
TGTGCCAGCAGCTTAGCGCAACAGGGGGCCGTCTACAATGAGCAGTTCTTC
CASSLAQQGAVYNEQFF
>NA|few|TRBJ2-1|TRBV13|14
TGTGCCAGCCGCCGACTCTTATCCTACAATGAGCAGTTCTTC
CASRRLLSYNEQFF
>NA|NA|TRBJ1-1|TRBV28|12
TGTGCCAGCGGATCCGGGGTCACTGAAGCTTTCTTT
CASGSGVTEAFF
>NA|NA|TRBJ1-6|TRBV5-5|13
TGTGCCAGCCTTCCGACACCCCAAGCACCCCTCCACTTT
CASLPTPQAPLHF
>TRBD2|few|TRBJ2-7|TRBV5-1|14
TGCGCCAGCAGCCCCGTGGGACTAGCGAGGGAGCAGTACTTC
CASSPVGLAREQYF
>TRBD1|NA|TRBJ1-5|TRBV24-1|16
TGTGCCACCAGTGCGACAGGGGGTGCACCCAATCAGCCCCAGCATTTT
CATSATGGAPNQPQHF
>NA|medium-sized|TRBJ1-2|TRBV28|14
TGTGCCAGCAGTTTACAGGGTGTACAGTATGGCTACACCTTC
CASSLQGVQYGYTF
>TRBD1|NA|TRBJ1-1|TRBV7-9|14
TGTGCCAGCAGCTTCGGACAGGGTGGGACTGAAGCTTTCTTT
CASSFGQGGTEAFF
>NA|few|TRBJ1-1|TRBV5-1|14
TGCGCCAGCAGCTTGGGTACGGTGAACACTGAAGCTTTCTTT
CASSLGTVNTEAFF
>NA|once|TRBJ2-2|TRBV6-2/TRBV6-3|13
TGTGCCAGCAGTCTCTGGAACACCGGGGAGCTGTTTTTT
CASSLWNTGELFF
>NA|many|TRBJ1-4|TRBV2|15
TGTGCCAGCAGTGAATGGGGGGTACCTAATGAAAAACTGTTTTTT
CASSEWGVPNEKLFF
>TRBD1|NA|TRBJ2-7|TRBV5-5|15
TGTGCCAGCAGCTCAACAGGGGCCTATCGTTACGAGCAGTACTTC
CASSSTGAYRYEQYF
>TRBD2|NA|TRBJ2-5|TRBV12-5|14
TGTGCTAGTGGGTTAGCGGGGGGGCGGGAGACCCAGTACTTC
CASGLAGGRETQYF